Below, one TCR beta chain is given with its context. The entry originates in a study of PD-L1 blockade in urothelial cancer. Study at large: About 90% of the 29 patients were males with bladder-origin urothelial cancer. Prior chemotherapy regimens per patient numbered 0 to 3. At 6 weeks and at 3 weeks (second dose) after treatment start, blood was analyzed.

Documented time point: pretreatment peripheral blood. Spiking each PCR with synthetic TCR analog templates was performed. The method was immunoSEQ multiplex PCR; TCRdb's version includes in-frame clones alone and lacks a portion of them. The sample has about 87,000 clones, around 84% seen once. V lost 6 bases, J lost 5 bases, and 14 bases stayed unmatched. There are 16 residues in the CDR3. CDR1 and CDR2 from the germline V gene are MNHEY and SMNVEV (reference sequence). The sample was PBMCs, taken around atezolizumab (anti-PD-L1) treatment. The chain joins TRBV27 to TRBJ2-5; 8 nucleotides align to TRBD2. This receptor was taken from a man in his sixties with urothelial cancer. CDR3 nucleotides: TGTGCCAGCAGGCCTCAAAGCGGGAGCTCCAAGGAGACCCAGTACTTC. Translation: CASRPQSGSSKETQYF.